What follows are 30 T cell receptor beta chains derived from one specimen sequenced in a study of regulatory T cells in long-lasting Graves disease. Building the TCR beta libraries relied on iRepertoire HTBI primers, and CDR3 regions underwent Arm-PCR. TCRdb reprocessed the multiplex PCR reads via MiXCR and lists one record per CDR3 protein. Of about 460,000 distinct CDR3 sequences listed, 20% to 25% are singletons. The time point was: persistent/refractory GD, antithyroid drugs over 5 years with positive TRAb. Extracted PBMC RNA gave rise to the TCR library. This specimen was peripheral blood mononuclear cells (PBMCs), taken when the disease was refractory, from a patient treated with antithyroid drugs. The receptors derive from a female donor with Graves disease.

This clonotype was recorded many times. V is TRBV2 and J is TRBJ1-2; D call uncertain. Germline V lookup: CDR1 SNHLY, CDR2 FYNNEI. This CDR3 has 14 residues. Between the trimmed V and J ends, which lost 2 bases and 4 bases, there was a span of 11 bases. The CDR3 reads CASSELGGTYGYTF. The CDR3 DNA reads TGTGCCAGCAGTGAATTAGGCGGAACCTATGGCTACACCTTC.

This clonotype occurred many times. The chain combines TRBV28 with TRBJ2-7; 7 bases align to TRBD1. The V segment lost 2 bases and the J segment 0 bases; nucleotides outside the gene matches: 7. Germline V CDR1 and CDR2: MDHEN, SYDVKM. The CDR3 is 16 residues long. The DNA of the CDR3 is TGTGCCAGCAGTTTAATCGGACAGGTTGGCTCCTACGAGCAGTACTTC. Translating it yields CASSLIGQVGSYEQYF.

This sequence joins TRBV29-1 and TRBJ1-2; D is unclear. This CDR3 spans 13 amino acids. Deletions cut 7 bases from V and 7 bases from J, with 19 bases between. CDR1 SQVTM and CDR2 ANQGSEA come from the germline V gene. The CDR3 DNA sequence: TGCAGCGCCGCGGGATCGGAACGGGCTGGCTACACCTTC. Translated: CSAAGSERAGYTF.

This clonotype was seen only a few times. The genes are TRBV20-1 and TRBJ1-2, with D unresolved. Germline-derived CDR1 and CDR2 are DFQATT and SNEGSKA (reference sequence). V lost 6 bases and J lost 2, with 13 bases in between. The CDR3 has 13 amino acids. CDR3 coding DNA: TGCAGTGCCCCCAGACGAGGAAACTATGGCTACACCTTC. Translated: CSAPRRGNYGYTF.

In its sample, this clonotype was seen a few times. DNA for the CDR3: TGCAGCGTTGATGCCTCGTGGAACACTGAAGCTTTCTTT. Translating it yields CSVDASWNTEAFF. The chain combines TRBV29-1 with TRBJ1-1; no clear D gene. The CDR3 contains 13 residues. Deletions cut 3 bases from V and 1 base from J, with 9 bases between. Germline loops: CDR1 SQVTM, CDR2 ANQGSEA.

This clonotype occurred a few times. The chain recombines TRBV9 with TRBJ2-1; a weak D match, TRBD1 (6 bases). The CDR3 consists of 13 residues. Germline CDR1 is SGDLS and CDR2 is YYNGEE. The V end lost 1 base, the J end lost 8 bases, and 10 bases lay between the germline ends. The CDR3 region is CASSVYGGDEQFF. CDR3 in DNA: TGTGCCAGCAGCGTATATGGGGGCGATGAGCAGTTCTTC.

V gene TRBV5-1 combines with J gene TRBJ2-7, with D perhaps TRBD1 or TRBD2 (6 bases each). V lost 0 bases to trimming and J lost 0 bases, with 10 bases between them. CDR3 length: 15 amino acids. Germline loops: CDR1 SGHRS, CDR2 YFSETQ. The DNA for the CDR3 is TGCGCCAGCAGCTTGGGACAGGAGGGCTCCTACGAGCAGTACTTC. It yields the protein CASSLGQEGSYEQYF.

V usage is TRBV29-1 and J usage is TRBJ1-1; 9 positions match TRBD1. Germline loops: CDR1 SQVTM, CDR2 ANQGSEA. Trimming removed 2 bases from V and 5 bases from J; junction bases left unmatched: 15. The CDR3 totals 17 residues. The CDR3 DNA reads TGCAGCGTTGAAAACGTCAGGGGGACAGGGCTATCGACTGAAGCTTTCTTT. Its translation: CSVENVRGTGLSTEAFF. Combining the CDR3 with reference TRBV29-1 and TRBJ1-1 gives the whole variable domain SAVISQKPSRDICQRGTSLTIQCQVDSQVTMMFWYRQQPGQSLTLIATANQGSEATYESGFVIDKFPISRPNLTFSTLTVSNMSPEDSSIYLCSVENVRGTGLSTEAFFGQGTRLTVV.

V gene TRBV30 combines with J gene TRBJ1-6; unclear D gene. V lost 0 bases to trimming and J lost 9 bases, with 3 bases between them. CDR3 size: 11 residues. Germline assignment: CDR1 GTSNPN and CDR2 SVGIG (reference sequence). The CDR3 loop is CAWSVLSPLHF. CDR3 bases: TGTGCCTGGAGTGTACTTTCACCCCTCCACTTT.

This clonotype was found many times. The rearrangement uses TRBV28 and TRBJ1-1; possibly TRBD1 for D (6 bases). The germline CDR1 and CDR2 sequences are MDHEN and SYDVKM. This CDR3 has 14 residues. Trimming shortened V by 6 bases and J by 4 bases, and 15 bases separated the two germline ends. CDR3 DNA sequence: TGTGCCAGCAGGTTCCCAGGGGCCGTCACTGAAGCTTTCTTT. The encoded protein is CASRFPGAVTEAFF.

This clonotype was seen only a few times. The genes are TRBV7-2 and TRBJ2-3; D not certain. V lost 3 bases and J lost 2, with 3 bases in between. Germline V lookup: CDR1 SGHTA, CDR2 FQGNSA. This CDR3 spans 12 amino acids. CDR3 sequence reads: CASSFATDTQYF. The CDR3, as DNA: TGTGCCAGCAGCTTCGCCACAGATACGCAGTATTTT.

V and J are TRBV3-2 and TRBJ2-4; the DNA was not compared with TRBD1, the D call given in the table. TRBV3-2 counts as a pseudogene. The CDR3 length is 19 residues. As DNA, the CDR3 is TGTGCCAGCAAACGGAATTGCCCGGGGGAAGCCCTAGCCAAAAACATTCAGTACTTC. This codes for CASKRNCPGEALAKNIQYF.

The table lists this clonotype with many counts. The chain has TRBV2 and TRBJ1-4, with 7 bases that match TRBD1. Per the germline V gene, CDR1 is SNHLY and CDR2 is FYNNEI. Trimming removed 6 bases from V and 6 bases from J; junction bases left unmatched: 7. This CDR3 has 14 residues. CDR3 bases: TGTGCCAGCAGGGTACAGGGGATGGATGAAAAACTGTTTTTT. Protein sequence: CASRVQGMDEKLFF. The full variable domain, in which reference TRBV2 and TRBJ1-4 provide the parts outside the CDR3, is EPEVTQTPSHQVTQMGQEVILRCVPISNHLYFYWYRQILGQKVEFLVSFYNNEISEKSEIFDDQFSVERPDGSNFTLKIRSTKLEDSAMYFCASRVQGMDEKLFFGSGTQLSVL.

Only a few counts were recorded for this clonotype. The rearrangement joins TRBV11-2 to TRBJ2-1, with D maybe TRBD2 (5 bases). V was trimmed by 0 bases and J by 0 bases, leaving 15 bases between them. This CDR3 has 18 amino acids. CDR1 is SGHAT and CDR2 is FQNNGV in the germline V gene. CDR3 coding DNA: TGTGCCAGCAGCTTAGATCCGCGGGCAACAACCTCCTACAATGAGCAGTTCTTC. It codes for CASSLDPRATTSYNEQFF.

CDR3: CASTHGPERSYEQYF. The CDR3 bases are TGTGCCAGCACTCACGGGCCGGAACGCTCCTACGAGCAGTACTTC. The chain joins TRBV28 to TRBJ2-7; D ambiguous. This CDR3 spans 15 amino acids. Germline assignment: CDR1 MDHEN and CDR2 SYDVKM. V was clipped by 7 bases and J by 0 bases, with 16 bases between them.

This clonotype was found a few times. The J gene is TRBJ1-6, the V gene TRBV12-3 or TRBV12-4, with D unresolved. The CDR3 covers 17 residues. Deletions cut 0 bases from V and 0 bases from J, with 9 bases between. DNA of the CDR3: TGTGCCAGCAGTTTAGCTGACGGAAGCTCCTATAATTCACCCCTCCACTTT. This codes for CASSLADGSSYNSPLHF.

This chain uses TRBV30 with TRBJ2-5; no clear D gene. Germline CDR1 is GTSNPN and CDR2 is SVGIG (reference sequence). Trimming left V 3 bases short and J 3 bases short, with 8 bases between. The CDR3 is 12 amino acids. The CDR3 protein is CAWSGREETQYF. The CDR3 DNA is TGTGCCTGGAGCGGCCGGGAAGAGACCCAGTACTTC.

As to this clonotype: It is likely a read error, because the conserved phenylalanine at the end of the CDR3 is missing. This chain connects TRBV29-1 to TRBJ2-7; TRBD2 is a possible D gene (6 bases). The V and J ends lost 3 bases and 0 bases respectively, with 15 bases between them. The CDR3 extends over 15 amino acids. CDR1 is SQVTM, CDR2 ANQGSEA, per germline. CDR3 in DNA: TGCAGCGTTGACGCGTGGGACTCTAGCTCCTACGAGCAGTACTCC. Its protein is CSVDAWDSSSYEQYS.

The chain uses TRBV3-1 and TRBJ2-5; 10 bases are shared with TRBD2. CDR1 LGHDT and CDR2 YNNKEL come from the germline V gene (reference sequence). CDR3 length: 14 residues. With V trimmed by 7 bases and J by 3 bases, 5 bases remained unmatched. The CDR3 sequence is CASNQRGGEETQYF. The CDR3 DNA reads TGTGCCAGCAACCAGCGGGGGGGCGAAGAGACCCAGTACTTC.

V and J are TRBV7-2 and TRBJ2-3; D gene uncertain. CDR3 length equals 14 residues. Between the trimmed V and J ends, which lost 1 base and 4 bases, there was a span of 9 bases. Germline CDR1 SGHTA, CDR2 FQGNSA. In DNA form, the CDR3 reads TGTGCCAGCAGCTTAGGGTTTTCAGCAGATACGCAGTATTTT. It specifies CASSLGFSADTQYF.

This clonotype was detected many times. The rearrangement joins TRBV7-9 to TRBJ1-4; no clear D gene. The V gene lost 2 bases and the J gene lost 5 bases, with 9 bases spanning the gap. The CDR3 runs 14 residues. From germline, CDR1 is SEHNR and CDR2 FQNEAQ (reference sequence). CDR3 in amino acids: CASSLSQENEKLFF. Here the CDR3 DNA reads TGTGCCAGCAGCTTATCCCAGGAGAATGAAAAACTGTTTTTT.

V usage is TRBV27 and J usage is TRBJ2-2, with 7 bases aligning to TRBD2. Germline-derived CDR1 and CDR2 are MNHEY and SMNVEV (reference sequence). After removal of 7 bases from V and 6 bases from J, the junction contained 11 bases not matched to a gene. CDR3 size: 15 residues. This chain's CDR3 is CASNPSRDYSGELFF. The DNA for the CDR3 is TGTGCCAGCAACCCATCCAGGGACTACTCCGGGGAGCTGTTTTTT.

In its sample, this clonotype was seen many times. V is TRBV11-2 and J is TRBJ2-5; D might be TRBD2 (7 bases). Germline V lookup: CDR1 SGHAT, CDR2 FQNNGV. The CDR3 extends over 15 amino acids. Trimming removed 2 bases at V and 5 bases at J, with 15 bases between. Here the CDR3 reads CASSLNQGTKETQYF. CDR3 nucleotide sequence: TGTGCCAGCAGCTTAAATCAGGGGACTAAGGAGACCCAGTACTTC.

This chain links TRBV9 with TRBJ1-5; 9 bases agree with TRBD1. This CDR3 region has 15 residues. Germline CDR1 SGDLS, CDR2 YYNGEE. The V gene end was trimmed by 0 bases and the J gene end by 4 bases; junction bases not matched to a gene: 2. CDR3: CASSVVGTGNQPQHF. For the CDR3, the DNA is TGTGCCAGCAGCGTAGTCGGGACAGGGAATCAGCCCCAGCATTTT.

This clonotype was detected a few times. V gene TRBV7-9 combines with J gene TRBJ1-2, with D perhaps matching TRBD1 (5 bases). This CDR3 contains 12 residues. CDR1 is SEHNR, CDR2 FQNEAQ, per germline (reference sequence). Between the trimmed V and J ends, which lost 3 bases and 6 bases, there was a span of 8 bases. As DNA, the CDR3 is TGTGCCAGCAGCTTGGGACCCCATGGCTACACCTTC. Its translation: CASSLGPHGYTF.

The rearrangement uses TRBV11-3 and TRBJ2-2; D gene unclear. The CDR3 covers 17 residues. Trimming removed 4 bases from V and 4 bases from J, with 19 bases in between. Germline V CDR1 and CDR2: SGHNT, YENEEA. CDR3 bases: TGTGCCAGCAGCTGGACGGCGCCTAACAAAGCCACCGGGGAGCTGTTTTTT. It translates to CASSWTAPNKATGELFF.

The CDR3 spells CASSLGPGGNEKLFF. CDR3 nucleotides: TGTGCCAGCAGCTTGGGGCCAGGGGGAAATGAAAAACTGTTTTTT. V and J are TRBV5-4 and TRBJ1-4; 7 bases align to TRBD1. V shed 0 bases and J 5 bases; nucleotides not matched to a gene: 4. This CDR3 has 15 amino acids. CDR1 and CDR2 (germline): SGHNT, YYREEE (reference sequence). Filled out from reference TRBV5-4 and TRBJ1-4, the complete variable domain reads ETGVTQSPTHLIKTRGQQVTLRCSSQSGHNTVSWYQQALGQGPQFIFQYYREEENGRGNFPPRFSGLQFPNYSSELNVNALELDDSALYLCASSLGPGGNEKLFFGSGTQLSVL.

This clonotype was recorded at least ten times. V usage is TRBV11-2 and J usage is TRBJ1-1; 9 nucleotides line up with TRBD1. The CDR3 has 15 residues. V lost 6 bases and J lost 11; bases outside the gene matches: 16. Germline V gene data show CDR1 as SGHAT and CDR2 as FQNNGV. In DNA form, the CDR3 reads TGTGCCAGCAGACTCCCCGGGGGACAGGGATCACACGCTTTCTTT. This gives the protein CASRLPGGQGSHAFF.

The chain links TRBV6-2 or TRBV6-3 to TRBJ2-2; D remains ambiguous. The CDR3 consists of 14 residues. Germline-derived CDR1 and CDR2 are MNHEY and SVGEGT. V lost 6 bases and J 1 base, leaving 9 bases between the germline ends. CDR3 sequence (DNA): TGTGCCAGCAGGCCCCCAGAGAACACCGGGGAGCTGTTTTTT. Protein: CASRPPENTGELFF.

The sample holds many counts of this clonotype. The V call is TRBV6-1, the J call TRBJ2-7, with D maybe TRBD1 (5 bases). CDR1 is MNHNS and CDR2 is SASEGT in the germline V gene. The CDR3 length is 12 residues. Trimming took 6 bases from V and 6 from J, leaving 12 bases between them. CDR3 nucleotides: TGTGCCAGCAGGACAGAGAAGGGCGAGCAGTACTTC. This gives the protein CASRTEKGEQYF.